The T cell receptor beta chain under discussion was sequenced for a study of blood T cell repertoires in COVID-19. Study context: Some COVID-19 samples were acute and others convalescent; all came from the United States, Italy and Spain. The cDNA or gDNA used as material had been derived from T cells, B-cell-depleted T cells, or PBMCs.

How the authors handled the data: Reference gene primers were amplified, and this amplification served to estimate nucleated cell counts. Sequencing used immunoSEQ multiplex PCR; TCRdb keeps in-frame clones, though not all of them. Clone size and V and J calls were adopted from that table, with D and trimming inferred from the DNA. The sample records approximately 300,000 clones, over 85% being singletons. Enrolment of Seattle patients took place during active infection, and they were followed longitudinally. The V gene end was trimmed by 3 bases and the J gene end by 3 bases; junction bases not matched to a gene: 14. Germline V gene sequence: CDR1 LGHDT, CDR2 YNNKEL (reference sequence). This CDR3 comprises 17 residues.

Source material: peripheral blood. This clonotype was obtained from a woman in her 30s with COVID-19, enrolled during active disease. The chain recombines TRBV3-1 (or the pseudogene TRBV3-2) with TRBJ2-7, with 7 bases that match TRBD1. CDR3 in amino acids: CASSQGHSRDRHYEQYF. The DNA for the CDR3 is TGTGCCAGCAGCCAGGGGCATTCCCGGGACAGACACTACGAGCAGTACTTC.